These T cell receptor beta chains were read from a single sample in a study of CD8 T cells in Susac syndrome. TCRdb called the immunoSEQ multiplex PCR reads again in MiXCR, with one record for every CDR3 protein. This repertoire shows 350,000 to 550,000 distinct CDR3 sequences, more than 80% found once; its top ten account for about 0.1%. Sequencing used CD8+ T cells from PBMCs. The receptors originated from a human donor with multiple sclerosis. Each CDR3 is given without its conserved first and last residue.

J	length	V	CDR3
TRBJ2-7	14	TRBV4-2	ASSHMSGGADYEQY
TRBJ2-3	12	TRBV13	ASSFGTAADTQY
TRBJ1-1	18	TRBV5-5	ASSLDQLRDYRVPDPEAF
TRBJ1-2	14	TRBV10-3	AISVRTGRSLGGYT
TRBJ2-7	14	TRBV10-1	ASSSGGQGLTYEQY
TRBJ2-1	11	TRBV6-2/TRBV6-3	ASSYPRADEQF
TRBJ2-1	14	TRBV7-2	ASSLEVRGANYEQF
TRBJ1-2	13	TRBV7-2	ASSDNSPGNYGYT
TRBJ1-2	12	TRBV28	ASSLGDGYYGYT
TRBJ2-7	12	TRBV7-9	ASSADRGLYEQY
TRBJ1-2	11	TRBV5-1	ASSLGDRGGYT
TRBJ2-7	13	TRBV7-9	ASSLGQGCCDEQY
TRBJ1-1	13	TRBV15	ATSRGTAMNTEAF
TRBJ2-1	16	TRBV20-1	SAADRLAGALNYNEQF
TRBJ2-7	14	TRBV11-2	ASRPGLAEVSYEQY
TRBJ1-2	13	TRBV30	AWSHRWGQGYGYT
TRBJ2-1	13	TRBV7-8	ASSLLAGSFNEQF
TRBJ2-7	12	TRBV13	ASSSTNTGYEQY
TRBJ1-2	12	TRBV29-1	SVEETGEIYGYT
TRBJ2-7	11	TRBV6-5	ASIGPGSYEQY
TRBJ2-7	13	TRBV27	ASSLLGGPPYEQY
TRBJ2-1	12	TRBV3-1	ASSQVRSPLEQF